This entry is about one T cell receptor beta chain. Treatment in this sample: randomized to nivolumab then ipilimumab (arm A) or the reverse (arm B). Repertoires were generated with immunoSEQ multiplex PCR, while TCRdb's copy carries only in-frame clones and drops some. The sample has some 11,000 clones, around 69% seen once. The data belong to a study of sequential checkpoint blockade in melanoma. The TCR was taken from a human donor with melanoma. This material consisted of CD8+ T cells sorted from blood (inferred from file names), taken from a patient given nivolumab and ipilimumab in sequence.

The CDR3 nucleotides read TGCGCCAGCAGCTTGGCAGGGTACCCCTACGAGCAGTACTTC. Translating gives CASSLAGYPYEQYF. J is TRBJ2-5 and V is TRBV5-1; D possibly corresponds to TRBD1 (5 bases). TRBJ2-7 explains the end of the DNA better; the J call may be wrong. Germline V lookup: CDR1 SGHRS, CDR2 YFSETQ. The CDR3 is 14 residues long.